This TCR beta chain was found in a study of human T cells and chemical hapten exposure. Using its own MiXCR run on the RACE reads, TCRdb lists one record per CDR3 protein. The table lists roughly 46,000 distinct CDR3 sequences, roughly 4.2% of them singletons, with around 5.8% in the top ten. The ends were cut back, 6 bases at V and 4 bases at J, with 19 bases in the middle. The CDR3 loop spans 14 amino acids. Germline V lookup: CDR1 DFQATT, CDR2 SNEGSKA (reference sequence). The time point was: healthy volunteer bleed at 2 weeks. Before extraction, the whole blood was not fractionated, and total RNA was taken from it. This clonotype was recorded at least ten times.

This clonotype was sampled from a human donor in good health. Some clones in this sample may be carry-over from other donors' samples. This rearrangement joins TRBV20-1 to TRBJ2-7; D is undetermined. Sequencing was carried out using whole blood. The CDR3, as DNA: TGCAGTGCCAAGTCGACCCGTGAGTGGTACGAGCAGTACTTC. Amino acid sequence: CSAKSTREWYEQYF.